These 30 T cell receptor beta chains were all obtained from the same sample, sequenced in a study of blood T cell repertoires in COVID-19. Profiled with immunoSEQ multiplex PCR; TCRdb holds only in-frame clones, not every one. This table has about 270,000 clones, more than 85% appearing once. Sequencing was carried out using PBMCs or T cells enriched from blood (not recorded which). Receptors originate from a man in his forties who had been exposed to COVID-19.

The chain carries TRBV28 and TRBJ1-3; the match to TRBD1 covers 7 bases. This CDR3 has 16 amino acids. Germline V lookup: CDR1 MDHEN, CDR2 SYDVKM. Trimming cost V 5 bases and J 6 bases; bases outside gene matches: 13. The CDR3 coding sequence is TGTGCCAGCAGTGCGTACTCCGGGACAGCGGAAAACACCATATATTTT. It specifies CASSAYSGTAENTIYF.

The chain carries TRBV28 and TRBJ2-1, with 10 bases identical to TRBD2. The germline CDR1 and CDR2 sequences are MDHEN and SYDVKM. The CDR3 has 17 residues. The J segment lost 6 bases and the V segment lost 5 bases, leaving 13 bases of the junction unmatched. The chain's CDR3 is CASSVPPGLALSNEQFF. CDR3 in DNA: TGTGCCAGCAGTGTTCCCCCGGGACTAGCGTTATCCAATGAGCAGTTCTTC. Filled out from reference TRBV28 and TRBJ2-1, the complete variable domain reads DVKVTQSSRYLVKRTGEKVFLECVQDMDHENMFWYRQDPGLGLRLIYFSYDVKMKEKGDIPEGYSVSREKKERFSLILESASTNQTSMYLCASSVPPGLALSNEQFFGPGTRLTVL.

The chain combines TRBV5-1 with TRBJ1-2, with D possibly TRBD1 on 5 matching bases. V dropped 4 bases and J dropped 5 bases, with 9 bases sitting between them. Germline values: CDR1 SGHRS, CDR2 YFSETQ. This CDR3 contains 12 residues. The CDR3, as DNA: TGCGCCAGCAGCGTACAGGATTATGGCTACACCTTC. Its translation: CASSVQDYGYTF.

This sequence joins TRBV9 and TRBJ1-3; no clear D. Germline V gene sequence: CDR1 SGDLS, CDR2 YYNGEE. This CDR3 has 15 amino acids. V was cut by 4 bases and J by 0 bases, with 11 bases left in between. The CDR3 DNA sequence: TGTGCCAGCAGCAGGGAGGGAGTCTCTGGAAACACCATATATTTT. Its translation: CASSREGVSGNTIYF.

V and J are TRBV3-1 (or the pseudogene TRBV3-2) and TRBJ1-1, with 7 bases lining up with TRBD1. The germline CDR1 and CDR2 sequences are LGHDT and YNNKEL (reference sequence). This CDR3 is built from 14 residues. The trim removed 1 base at V and 1 base at J, leaving 0 bases unmatched. The chain's CDR3 is CASSQGTGNTEAFF. CDR3 DNA: TGTGCCAGCAGCCAAGGGACAGGGAACACTGAAGCTTTCTTT.

V usage is TRBV4-3 and J usage is TRBJ1-4; D ambiguous. CDR1 is LGHNA, CDR2 YSLEER, per germline. The CDR3 contains 20 residues. V lost 2 bases to trimming and J lost 3 bases, with 25 bases between them. CDR3 region: CASSQPGGFNHPTANEKLFF. The CDR3 DNA is TGCGCCAGCAGCCAACCGGGAGGGTTCAACCACCCCACAGCTAATGAAAAACTGTTTTTT.

J is TRBJ2-1 and V is TRBV25-1; D gene ambiguous. CDR3 length equals 12 residues. In germline, CDR1 is MGHDK, CDR2 SYGVNS. The ends were cut back, 0 bases at V and 9 bases at J, with 6 bases in the middle. CDR3 DNA: TGTGCCAGCAGTGAATATAGGAGTGAGCAGTTCTTC. As protein: CASSEYRSEQFF.

The chain employs TRBV29-1 and TRBJ1-1, with 7 bases identical to TRBD1. This CDR3 region has 14 residues. The V gene's germline CDR1 is SQVTM and CDR2 ANQGSEA. The V segment lost 5 bases and the J segment 8 bases; nucleotides outside the gene matches: 14. The CDR3 bases are TGCAGCGTTCAAAGGGACAGTGATTATTCAGAAGCTTTCTTT. Encoded protein: CSVQRDSDYSEAFF. Looking up the rest from reference TRBV29-1 and TRBJ1-1 gives the full variable domain: SAVISQKPSRDICQRGTSLTIQCQVDSQVTMMFWYRQQPGQSLTLIATANQGSEATYESGFVIDKFPISRPNLTFSTLTVSNMSPEDSSIYLCSVQRDSDYSEAFFGQGTRLTVV.

The CDR3 DNA reads as TGTGCCAGCAGCTTGGGGACAGCGAACACTGAAGCTTTCTTT. This codes for CASSLGTANTEAFF. The chain combines TRBV7-8 with TRBJ1-1; TRBD1 matches at 7 bases. The junction had 2 bases not matched to a gene; V was cut back by 3 bases and J by 1 base. Germline assignment: CDR1 SGHVS and CDR2 FQNEAQ. This CDR3 region has 14 residues.

V usage is TRBV7-2 and J usage is TRBJ2-2; the match to TRBD2 covers 8 bases. The CDR3 extends over 15 amino acids. CDR1 and CDR2 (germline): SGHTA, FQGNSA. V lost 5 bases, J lost 4 bases, and 6 bases stayed unmatched. The CDR3 spells CASSVSGSRTGELFF. CDR3 nucleotide sequence: TGTGCCAGCAGCGTCAGCGGGAGTCGCACCGGGGAGCTGTTTTTT.

The V call is TRBV19, the J call TRBJ1-2, with TRBD1 matching over 7 bases. Looked up from germline, CDR1 is LNHDA and CDR2 is SQIVND (reference sequence). The J segment lost 6 bases and the V segment lost 4 bases, leaving 17 bases of the junction unmatched. This CDR3 spans 17 amino acids. The DNA of the CDR3 is TGTGCCAGTAGTACGTTCAGGGGACAGTTTACGAGGAATGGCTACACCTTC. It translates to CASSTFRGQFTRNGYTF.

The chain carries TRBV2 and TRBJ1-5; 7 bases match TRBD1. Germline-derived CDR1 and CDR2 are SNHLY and FYNNEI. This CDR3 has 14 amino acids. The ends lost 7 bases at V and 1 base at J; junction bases unmatched: 4. CDR3 nucleotides: TGTGCCAGCACGCAGGGGGTGAGCAATCAGCCCCAGCATTTT. Translating gives CASTQGVSNQPQHF.

V and J are TRBV5-1 and TRBJ2-1, with 10 bases aligning to TRBD2. Per germline, CDR1 SGHRS and CDR2 YFSETQ. The CDR3 has 20 residues. Unmatched junction bases numbered 19, after V lost 0 bases and J lost 7 bases. The CDR3 sequence: CASSLDSSGSGRGLGNEQFF. The CDR3, as DNA: TGCGCCAGCAGCTTGGATTCGTCGGGGAGCGGGAGGGGTCTTGGAAATGAGCAGTTCTTC.

V gene TRBV19 combines with J gene TRBJ1-1, with TRBD1 as a possible D gene (5 bases). The CDR3 is made up of 16 amino acids. Trimming took 1 base from V and 0 from J, leaving 12 bases between them. Germline CDR1 LNHDA, CDR2 SQIVND (reference sequence). The CDR3: CASSIATGAMNTEAFF. In DNA, the CDR3 is TGTGCCAGTAGTATAGCCACAGGAGCCATGAACACTGAAGCTTTCTTT.

This clone has only a few counts. The rearrangement joins TRBV7-3 to TRBJ2-1; 7 bases align to TRBD2. This CDR3 spans 16 amino acids. The J segment lost 3 bases and the V segment lost 0 bases, leaving 5 bases of the junction unmatched. Germline V gene data show CDR1 as SGHTA and CDR2 as FQGTGA. DNA of the CDR3: TGTGCCAGCAGCTTAACGCTAAGCGGGAACTACAATGAGCAGTTCTTC. Amino acid sequence: CASSLTLSGNYNEQFF.

V gene TRBV4-1 combines with J gene TRBJ2-6, with D uncertain. The V end was cut by 3 bases, the J end by 4 bases, with 16 bases between. CDR3 length: 17 amino acids. Germline CDR1 MGHRA, CDR2 YSYEKL. The CDR3 here is CASSHPPLGGGANVLTF. In nucleotides, the CDR3 is TGCGCCAGCAGCCACCCGCCCCTAGGTGGCGGGGCCAACGTCCTGACTTTC.

This rearrangement joins TRBV2 to TRBJ2-2; a possible D gene is TRBD1 (6 bases). The CDR3 totals 15 residues. V shed 6 bases and J shed 0 bases, with 11 bases lying between them. Germline V lookup: CDR1 SNHLY, CDR2 FYNNEI. The CDR3 reads CASRLDRTNTGELFF. The DNA for the CDR3 is TGTGCCAGCAGGTTGGACAGAACGAACACCGGGGAGCTGTTTTTT.

The rearrangement uses TRBV5-1 and TRBJ1-5, with TRBD1 matching 7 bases. Looked up from germline, CDR1 is SGHRS and CDR2 is YFSETQ. With V trimmed by 0 bases and J by 0 bases, 3 bases remained unmatched. CDR3 length equals 16 residues. CDR3 protein: CASSLDGTDSNQPQHF. CDR3 bases: TGCGCCAGCAGCTTGGATGGGACAGATAGCAATCAGCCCCAGCATTTT. Variable domain in full (rest from reference TRBV5-1 and TRBJ1-5): KAGVTQTPRYLIKTRGQQVTLSCSPISGHRSVSWYQQTPGQGLQFLFEYFSETQRNKGNFPGRFSGRQFSNSRSEMNVSTLELGDSALYLCASSLDGTDSNQPQHFGDGTRLSIL.

This rearrangement joins TRBV5-6 to TRBJ2-7; D is perhaps TRBD2 (5 bases). Germline V CDR1 and CDR2: SGHDT, YYEEEE. This CDR3 spans 15 amino acids. The V end was cut by 6 bases, the J end by 1 base, with 17 bases between. CDR3 in DNA: TGTGCCAGCACCCTGGTTCTTAGCGCATCCTACGAGCAGTACTTC. Translation gives CASTLVLSASYEQYF.

CDR3 protein: CASSEVLQGAAYGYTF. The DNA of the CDR3 is TGTGCCAGCAGTGAAGTGTTACAGGGGGCGGCCTATGGCTACACCTTC. J is TRBJ1-2 and V is TRBV6-1; 9 positions match TRBD1. J was trimmed by 4 bases and V by 1 base; bases with no gene match: 7. The CDR3 is 16 residues long. Germline CDR1 is MNHNS and CDR2 is SASEGT.

The chain joins TRBV5-1 to TRBJ2-1; 11 nucleotides agree with TRBD2. Germline V gene sequence: CDR1 SGHRS, CDR2 YFSETQ. CDR3 size: 15 residues. V lost 5 bases, J lost 4 bases, and 5 bases stayed unmatched. CDR3 nucleotide sequence: TGCGCCAGCAGTGAGACTAGCGGGACGTACAATGAGCAGTTCTTC. Its translation: CASSETSGTYNEQFF. The full variable domain, completed using reference TRBV5-1 and TRBJ2-1, is KAGVTQTPRYLIKTRGQQVTLSCSPISGHRSVSWYQQTPGQGLQFLFEYFSETQRNKGNFPGRFSGRQFSNSRSEMNVSTLELGDSALYLCASSETSGTYNEQFFGPGTRLTVL.

This chain's CDR3 is CASSVTGALNGYTF. In DNA form, the CDR3 reads TGTGCCAGTAGTGTAACAGGGGCCCTAAATGGCTACACCTTC. This chain uses TRBV19 with TRBJ1-2; 7 bases align to TRBD1. The germline CDR1 and CDR2 sequences are LNHDA and SQIVND (reference sequence). The J segment lost 6 bases and the V segment lost 5 bases, leaving 9 bases of the junction unmatched. There are 14 residues in the CDR3. Full variable domain (rest looked up from reference TRBV19 and TRBJ1-2): DGGITQSPKYLFRKEGQNVTLSCEQNLNHDAMYWYRQDPGQGLRLIYYSQIVNDFQKGDIAEGYSVSREKKESFPLTVTSAQKNPTAFYLCASSVTGALNGYTFGSGTRLTVV.

The chain recombines TRBV3-1 (or the pseudogene TRBV3-2) with TRBJ2-1; TRBD2 matches 11 bases. The CDR3 totals 15 residues. Germline V gene lookup returns CDR1 LGHDT and CDR2 YNNKEL (reference sequence). The junction had 3 bases not matched to a gene; V was cut back by 5 bases and J by 3 bases. CDR3 residues: CASSSTSGSYNEQFF. The CDR3 bases are TGTGCCAGCAGCTCAACTAGCGGGAGCTACAATGAGCAGTTCTTC.

The chain carries TRBV28 and TRBJ1-2, with D uncertain. Trimming removed 11 bases at V and 0 bases at J, with 13 bases between. The germline V gene encodes CDR1 MDHEN and CDR2 SYDVKM. This CDR3 comprises 13 residues. CDR3 amino acids: CALRPAANYGYTF. Written as DNA, the CDR3 is TGTGCCCTCAGGCCGGCAGCTAACTATGGCTACACCTTC.

This chain links TRBV19 with TRBJ1-1; 11 bases agree with TRBD1. V trimming: 6 bases; J trimming: 4 bases; junction bases outside the gene matches: 7. The CDR3 runs to 15 residues. Looked up from germline, CDR1 is LNHDA and CDR2 is SQIVND (reference sequence). CDR3 DNA sequence: TGTGCCAGTAGCCCCGGGACAGGGGGTTTCACTGAAGCTTTCTTT. Amino acids: CASSPGTGGFTEAFF.

The chain combines TRBV11-2 with TRBJ1-2; possible D gene TRBD1, 5 bases. Trimming left V 3 bases short and J 7 bases short, with 12 bases between. This CDR3 spans 13 amino acids. Germline V gives CDR1 SGHAT, CDR2 FQNNGV. The DNA for the CDR3 is TGTGCCAGCAGCTTTCAGGGATCGGGTGGCTACACCTTC. The encoded protein is CASSFQGSGGYTF.

The chain recombines TRBV7-9 with TRBJ1-3; a possible D gene is TRBD1 (6 bases). This CDR3 has 14 amino acids. Looked up from germline, CDR1 is SEHNR and CDR2 is FQNEAQ (reference sequence). V lost 3 bases to trimming and J lost 9 bases, with 15 bases between them. The CDR3 DNA reads as TGTGCCAGCAGCTTGACAGGACCCCATACCACCATATATTTT. Amino acids: CASSLTGPHTTIYF.

The chain uses TRBV29-1 and TRBJ1-1; 11 bases align to TRBD1. The CDR3 spans 15 residues. V gave up 6 bases and J gave up 5 bases; unmatched junction bases: 11. Germline-derived CDR1 and CDR2 are SQVTM and ANQGSEA. As DNA, the CDR3 is TGCAGCGTCCTAGATCCGGGACAGGGGGATACTGAAGCTTTCTTT. This gives the protein CSVLDPGQGDTEAFF.

V is TRBV28 and J is TRBJ2-1; D is ambiguous. Trimming cost V 6 bases and J 0 bases, with 12 bases left between them. CDR3 length: 15 residues. Germline V gene sequence: CDR1 MDHEN, CDR2 SYDVKM. CDR3 sequence (DNA): TGTGCCAGCAGCCCCGGGTTAAGCTCCTACAATGAGCAGTTCTTC. Translated: CASSPGLSSYNEQFF.

CDR3 region: CASSFGTVNTEAFF. The CDR3, as DNA: TGTGCCAGCAGTTTCGGGACAGTGAACACTGAAGCTTTCTTT. The chain uses TRBV2 and TRBJ1-1; 7 positions match TRBD1. J was trimmed by 0 bases and V by 5 bases; bases with no gene match: 3. CDR1 and CDR2 (germline): SNHLY, FYNNEI. The CDR3 runs 14 residues.